The TCR beta chain described here comes from a study of shared clonotypes between healthy human individuals. DNA at around 200 ng, around 30,000 T cell genomes, went into sorted-subset replicate PCRs. Some clones are missing from TCRdb's copy, which holds only in-frame ones; the method was immunoSEQ multiplex PCR. In the table there are millions of clones, about 95% of which are singletons. As concerns this clone: Antigen unknown.

Study-wide points: Between a handful of donors, naive CD4 clonotypes were shared at a level of approximately 5%.

V was clipped by 0 bases and J by 2 bases, with 11 bases between them. The CDR3 runs to 15 residues. CDR1 is SGHNT, CDR2 YENEEA, per germline. CD45RO-negative, CCR7-positively selected cells formed the naive CD8 fraction, excluding terminally differentiated effector memory CD45RA+ cells. The chain couples TRBV11-3 to TRBJ2-7, with a tentative D call TRBD1 (5 bases). This receptor was identified in a man younger than 30 in good health. The sample taken for sequencing was naive CD8+ T cells sorted from blood. CDR3 in amino acids: CASSLDGAGPYEQYF. DNA for the CDR3: TGTGCCAGCAGCTTAGATGGGGCAGGGCCCTACGAGCAGTACTTC.